This T cell receptor (beta chain) stems from a study of T cells in Graves' hyperthyroidism and ophthalmopathy. Study-level background: Peripheral blood was drawn at first diagnosis, prior to all treatment.

Germline assignment: CDR1 SGHRS and CDR2 YFSETQ. Trimming removed 0 bases from V and 3 bases from J, with 10 bases in between. CDR3 length equals 15 residues. This clonotype was counted at least ten times. The source material, RNA transcripts, was used to amplify TCR beta CDR3 regions. A set of HTBI primers served as the primers for a first-round RT-PCR of the TCR CDR3. TCRdb passed the multiplex PCR reads through MiXCR, listing each CDR3 protein once. This sample has roughly 640,000 distinct CDR3 sequences; roughly 15% occur once, and the top ten carry more than 3%. The source of this sequence is a woman in her thirties or forties with Graves' ophthalmopathy. Sequencing was carried out using blood. V and J are TRBV5-1 and TRBJ2-1; possibly TRBD1 or TRBD2 for D (6 bases each). The CDR3: CASSLAGADYNEQFF. In DNA form, the CDR3 reads TGCGCCAGCAGCTTGGCGGGGGCCGACTACAATGAGCAGTTCTTC.